This T cell receptor (beta chain) was retrieved from a study of identifying expanded T cells in peripheral blood. Study-wide results and limits: Differentially abundant clones: 0.95 to 1.5 between replicates, 16.4 at approximately 13 days, 19 at four. Clone count variance between two-week samples rose with total template count.

Worth noting for this clone: Its antigen is not known.

The trim removed 4 bases at V and 0 bases at J, leaving 5 bases unmatched. The CDR3 consists of 16 residues. In germline, CDR1 is LNHDA, CDR2 SQIVND (reference sequence). Generated by immunoSEQ multiplex PCR, the TCRdb table keeps only in-frame clones and is missing some. The sample records 120,000 or so clones, approximately 84% being singletons. During the collection period, no donor immune events like infections were recorded. This sequence joins TRBV19 and TRBJ1-5; 8 bases agree with TRBD1. The sequence came from a person aged 18 to 75 in good health. Sequencing was done on a sample of blood. The CDR3 loop reads CASSRSTGGSNQPQHF. The CDR3 nucleotides are TGTGCCAGTAGTAGATCCACAGGGGGTAGCAATCAGCCCCAGCATTTT.